This entry features one T cell receptor beta chain sequence. With a J-beta primer mix and a sample-barcoded 5' primer, a second PCR ran 7 to 11 cycles. Every cDNA molecule bore a tag from a template-switch adaptor containing 12 random nucleotides. MiXCR was run by TCRdb on the 5' RACE reads, yielding one entry per CDR3 protein. Of fewer than 1.5 million distinct CDR3 sequences listed, around two fifths are singletons. This record comes from a study of blood T cells in healthy people across ages. The CDR3 has 19 amino acids. Trimming removed 5 bases from V and 0 bases from J, with 25 bases in between. CDR1 is MNHNS and CDR2 is SASEGT in the germline V gene.

This chain connects TRBV6-1 to TRBJ1-2; no firm D call. Sequencing was carried out using blood. This receptor was obtained from a woman aged 18 to 35 in good health. The CDR3 DNA follows: TGTGCCAGCAGTCCGAATCGCATATCCCCGACGCGAGCTAACTATGGCTACACCTTC. This sequence encodes CASSPNRISPTRANYGYTF.